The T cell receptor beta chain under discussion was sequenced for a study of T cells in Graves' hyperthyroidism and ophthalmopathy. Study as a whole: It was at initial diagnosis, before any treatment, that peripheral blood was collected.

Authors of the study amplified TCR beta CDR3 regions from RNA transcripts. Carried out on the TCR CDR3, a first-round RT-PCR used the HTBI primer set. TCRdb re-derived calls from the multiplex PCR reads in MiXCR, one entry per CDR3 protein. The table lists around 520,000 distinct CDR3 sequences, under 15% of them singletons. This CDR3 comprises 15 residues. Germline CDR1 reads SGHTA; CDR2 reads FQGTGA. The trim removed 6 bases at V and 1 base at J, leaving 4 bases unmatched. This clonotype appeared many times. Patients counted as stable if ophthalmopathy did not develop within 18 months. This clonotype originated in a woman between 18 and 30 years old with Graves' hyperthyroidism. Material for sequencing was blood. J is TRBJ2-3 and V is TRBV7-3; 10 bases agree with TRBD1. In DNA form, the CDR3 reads TGTGCCAGCAGGAGGACAGGGGGAGGCACAGATACGCAGTATTTT. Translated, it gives CASRRTGGGTDTQYF. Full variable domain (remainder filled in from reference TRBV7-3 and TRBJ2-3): GAGVSQTPSNKVTEKGKYVELRCDPISGHTALYWYRQSLGQGPEFLIYFQGTGAADDSGLPNDRFFAVRPEGSVSTLKIQRTERGDSAVYLCASRRTGGGTDTQYFGPGTRLTVL.